The present T cell receptor (beta chain) was sequenced within a study of T cells in Graves' hyperthyroidism and ophthalmopathy. Initially, at the first diagnosis of hyperthyroidism and before any ophthalmopathy symptoms, blood was sampled. This clonotype was seen repeatedly, ten times or more. RNA transcripts gave rise to amplified TCR beta CDR3 regions. Researchers ran a first-round RT-PCR on the TCR CDR3 using the HTBI primer set. TCRdb used MiXCR to reprocess the multiplex PCR reads, holding one entry per CDR3 protein. The sample records 280,000 or so distinct CDR3 sequences, less than 30% being singletons. This TCR came from a man aged 35 to 55 with Graves' hyperthyroidism that later progressed to Graves' ophthalmopathy. The sequenced sample consisted of blood.

The CDR3 protein is CATSDDRVSYEQYF. DNA of the CDR3: TGTGCCACCAGTGACGACAGGGTATCGTACGAGCAGTACTTC. This rearrangement joins TRBV24-1 to TRBJ2-7; 7 bases are a match to TRBD1. The germline V gene encodes CDR1 KGHDR and CDR2 SFDVKD. The CDR3 loop spans 14 amino acids. V was clipped by 4 bases and J by 4 bases; unmatched bases: 6.